Below, one T cell receptor beta chain is given with its context. Its target is unknown. Germline is not matched at one junction end, which may reflect a read error. CDR1 and CDR2 (germline): MNHEY, SVGEGT. The CDR3 has 14 amino acids. This sample stems from a study of blood T cells in healthy people across ages. Findings of the study overall: Compared with aged donors, long-lived donors showed fewer expanded clones, suggesting selection.

For the second PCR, which ran for about 7 to 12 cycles, a sample-barcoded 5' primer and a J-beta primer mix were used. A tag from a template-switch adaptor with 12 random nucleotides marked each cDNA molecule. TCRdb re-called the 5' RACE reads with MiXCR, one entry per CDR3 protein. In the table there are 850,000 to 1,000,000 distinct CDR3 sequences, 51% of which are singletons. The sequence was collected from an older woman in good health. The gene calls are TRBV6-2 or TRBV6-3 and TRBJ2-7; D is ambiguous. Sequenced input: blood. The CDR3 loop is CASSRPIPAYEQYF. The CDR3, as DNA: TGTGCCAGCAGTCGTCCTATCCCCGCCTATGAGCAGTACTTC.